This passage covers 27 T cell receptor beta chains from one sample sequenced in a study of beta chain features in type 1 diabetes. As every portion of the isolated RNA was reverse transcribed, the sequencing read expressed TCRB transcripts. The protocol was immunoSEQ multiplex PCR, while the TCRdb copy is restricted to in-frame clones and leaves out a portion. The sample carries hundreds of thousands of clones, roughly a sixth recorded once. Material: naive CD4+ T cells from blood. Every receptor here comes from a man between 18 and 29 years old in good health.

This clone showed up just a few times. The chain combines TRBV5-4 with TRBJ1-1; 7 bases map to TRBD1. This CDR3 has 14 amino acids. Looked up from germline, CDR1 is SGHNT and CDR2 is YYREEE (reference sequence). V was pared by 1 base and J by 4 bases, with 4 bases of the junction left unmatched. The CDR3 reads CASSLTGATTEAFF. CDR3 nucleotide sequence: TGTGCCAGCAGCTTGACAGGGGCTACCACTGAAGCTTTCTTT. The whole variable domain, remainder taken from reference TRBV5-4 and TRBJ1-1, is ETGVTQSPTHLIKTRGQQVTLRCSSQSGHNTVSWYQQALGQGPQFIFQYYREEENGRGNFPPRFSGLQFPNYSSELNVNALELDDSALYLCASSLTGATTEAFFGQGTRLTVV.

The chain couples TRBV28 to TRBJ1-6; the match to TRBD1 covers 11 bases. Per germline, CDR1 MDHEN and CDR2 SYDVKM. The CDR3 length is 16 residues. V gave up 5 bases and J gave up 9 bases; unmatched junction bases: 9. The CDR3: CASSPAGQGASSPLHF. The DNA for the CDR3 is TGTGCCAGCAGTCCCGCCGGACAGGGGGCGAGTTCACCCCTCCACTTT.

The chain has TRBV2 and TRBJ1-1; D is possibly TRBD1 (5 bases). Germline loops: CDR1 SNHLY, CDR2 FYNNEI. CDR3 length equals 13 residues. Trimming took 6 bases from V and 5 from J, leaving 13 bases between them. CDR3 DNA: TGTGCCAGCAGCTCCGTCGGGGCTACTGAAGCTTTCTTT. Its translation: CASSSVGATEAFF.

The chain carries TRBV10-3 and TRBJ2-7, with 8 bases aligning to TRBD1. There are 13 residues in the CDR3. V lost 9 bases and J lost 0; bases outside the gene matches: 4. Germline loops: CDR1 ENHRY, CDR2 SYGVKD. CDR3 residues: CAINGQGSYEQYF. For the CDR3, the DNA is TGTGCCATAAACGGACAGGGCTCCTACGAGCAGTACTTC.

This clone was detected a few times. This sequence joins TRBV7-3 and TRBJ1-1; D is ambiguous. V shed 4 bases and J shed 5 bases, with 11 bases lying between them. The CDR3 length is 13 residues. Germline V gene lookup returns CDR1 SGHTA and CDR2 FQGTGA. Here the CDR3 reads CASSSRTKTEAFF. In DNA, the CDR3 is TGTGCCAGCAGCTCCAGGACCAAAACTGAAGCTTTCTTT.

The sample holds a few counts of this clone. V and J are TRBV7-8 and TRBJ1-2; D might be TRBD1 (5 bases). CDR1 and CDR2 from the germline V gene are SGHVS and FQNEAQ. Trimming left V 5 bases short and J 4 bases short, with 17 bases between. CDR3 size: 15 residues. The CDR3 here is CASSLGPARVYGYTF. In DNA, the CDR3 is TGTGCCAGCAGCCTAGGTCCAGCCAGGGTCTATGGCTACACCTTC.

This chain uses TRBV5-1 with TRBJ1-2; tentative D call: TRBD1 (6 bases). The V and J ends lost 4 bases and 8 bases respectively, with 15 bases between them. CDR1 is SGHRS, CDR2 YFSETQ, per germline. This CDR3 is 13 amino acids long. The CDR3 bases are TGCGCCAGCAGCCTCGGGGACATTAGGGGCTACACCTTC. Protein: CASSLGDIRGYTF. The full variable domain, with the rest looked up from reference TRBV5-1 and TRBJ1-2, is KAGVTQTPRYLIKTRGQQVTLSCSPISGHRSVSWYQQTPGQGLQFLFEYFSETQRNKGNFPGRFSGRQFSNSRSEMNVSTLELGDSALYLCASSLGDIRGYTFGSGTRLTVV.

V and J are TRBV29-1 and TRBJ1-5, with 9 bases that match TRBD1. In germline, CDR1 is SQVTM, CDR2 ANQGSEA. The CDR3 has 15 residues. With V trimmed by 4 bases and J by 6 bases, 10 bases remained unmatched. The CDR3 nucleotides are TGCAGCGTTGTCCCCACAGGGGGCGCGGGTCAGCCCCAGCATTTT. Protein product: CSVVPTGGAGQPQHF. Complete variable domain (other parts from reference TRBV29-1 and TRBJ1-5): SAVISQKPSRDICQRGTSLTIQCQVDSQVTMMFWYRQQPGQSLTLIATANQGSEATYESGFVIDKFPISRPNLTFSTLTVSNMSPEDSSIYLCSVVPTGGAGQPQHFGDGTRLSIL.

V is TRBV6-6 and J is TRBJ2-5, with D perhaps matching TRBD1 or TRBD2 (6 bases each). Trimming took off 0 bases at V and 5 bases at J, with 10 bases between the two ends. The CDR3 spans 14 residues. Germline CDR1 reads MNHNY; CDR2 reads SVGAGI (reference sequence). The CDR3 is CASSYSGGTETQYF. The CDR3, as DNA: TGTGCCAGCAGTTACTCCGGGGGCACTGAGACCCAGTACTTC.

Only a few counts were recorded for this clone. The chain is built from TRBV2 and TRBJ2-5; TRBD2 aligns across 10 bases. CDR1 and CDR2 (germline): SNHLY, FYNNEI. J lost 4 bases, V lost 0 bases, and 5 bases had no gene match. The CDR3 is 16 residues long. CDR3 amino acids: CASSEARLAGAETQYF. For the CDR3, the DNA is TGTGCCAGCAGTGAAGCGCGCCTAGCGGGGGCAGAGACCCAGTACTTC.

Only a few counts were recorded for this clone. V gene TRBV7-2 combines with J gene TRBJ1-5; a possible D gene is TRBD1 (5 bases). The CDR3 is 17 residues long. CDR1 and CDR2 from the germline V gene are SGHTA and FQGNSA. V lost 2 bases to trimming and J lost 0 bases, with 14 bases between them. The CDR3 is CASSLNQGVNSNQPQHF. As DNA, the CDR3 is TGTGCCAGCAGCTTAAACCAGGGAGTGAATAGCAATCAGCCCCAGCATTTT. The whole variable domain, remainder taken from reference TRBV7-2 and TRBJ1-5, is GAGVSQSPSNKVTEKGKDVELRCDPISGHTALYWYRQSLGQGLEFLIYFQGNSAPDKSGLPSDRFSAERTGGSVSTLTIQRTQQEDSAVYLCASSLNQGVNSNQPQHFGDGTRLSIL.

The table lists this clone with a few counts. J is TRBJ2-7 and V is TRBV28; 8 bases line up with TRBD2. Trimming at V came to 7 bases and at J to 3 bases, leaving 5 bases not matched to a gene. Per the germline V gene, CDR1 is MDHEN and CDR2 is SYDVKM. The CDR3 loop spans 13 amino acids. The CDR3 protein is CASTRGGRYEQYF. In DNA form, the CDR3 reads TGTGCCAGCACCCGGGGGGGGCGCTACGAGCAGTACTTC.

There are a few counts of this clone. The gene calls are TRBV10-3 and TRBJ2-2; perhaps TRBD2 as D (7 bases). CDR1 is ENHRY, CDR2 SYGVKD, per germline. V lost 4 bases and J lost 2, with 17 bases in between. There are 17 residues in the CDR3. The CDR3 DNA reads TGTGCCATCAGTGCCCCCCCGGGGGGCCTTAACACCGGGGAGCTGTTTTTT. Translating gives CAISAPPGGLNTGELFF.

In this sample, this clone turned up a few times. The V gene is TRBV11-2, the J gene TRBJ1-1; no reliable D call. The CDR3 contains 16 residues. V was shortened by 4 bases and J by 7 bases, with 22 bases between the two germline ends. Germline lookup yields CDR1 SGHAT and CDR2 FQNNGV. The CDR3 sequence is CASSSIRPPRQHEAFF. The DNA of the CDR3 is TGTGCCAGCAGCTCAATTCGGCCCCCGCGGCAGCATGAAGCTTTCTTT. Full variable domain (remainder filled in from reference TRBV11-2 and TRBJ1-1): EAGVAQSPRYKIIEKRQSVAFWCNPISGHATLYWYQQILGQGPKLLIQFQNNGVVDDSQLPKDRFSAERLKGVDSTLKIQPAKLEDSAVYLCASSSIRPPRQHEAFFGQGTRLTVV.

This clone showed up just a few times. The chain recombines TRBV19 with TRBJ2-1; D is uncertain. The germline V gene encodes CDR1 LNHDA and CDR2 SQIVND (reference sequence). Trimming removed 3 bases from V and 1 base from J, with 7 bases in between. This CDR3 has 14 amino acids. This CDR3 reads CASSIYGSYNEQFF. In DNA, the CDR3 is TGTGCCAGTAGTATCTATGGGTCCTACAATGAGCAGTTCTTC.

This clone was seen a handful of times. The genes are TRBV19 and TRBJ2-7; D is perhaps TRBD2 (6 bases). The V gene lost 4 bases and the J gene lost 2 bases, with 9 bases spanning the gap. The CDR3 is 13 amino acids. Germline lookup yields CDR1 LNHDA and CDR2 SQIVND (reference sequence). CDR3 residues: CASSTSVPYEQYF. The CDR3 DNA reads TGTGCCAGTAGTACTAGCGTACCCTACGAGCAGTACTTC.

In this sample, this clone turned up once. The genes are TRBV13 and TRBJ2-4; D may be TRBD1 (6 bases). CDR3 length equals 17 residues. Germline CDR1 and CDR2: PRHDT and FYEKMQ (reference sequence). Trimming left V 1 base short and J 0 bases short, with 13 bases between. CDR3 sequence reads: CASSLAGAGSAKNIQYF. The CDR3 DNA follows: TGTGCCAGCAGCTTAGCAGGGGCAGGGTCAGCCAAAAACATTCAGTACTTC.

V gene TRBV5-4 combines with J gene TRBJ1-2, with D hard to call. Germline CDR1 SGHNT, CDR2 YYREEE (reference sequence). Trimming took off 4 bases at V and 7 bases at J, with 11 bases between the two ends. The CDR3 has 12 amino acids. CDR3 bases: TGTGCCAGCAGCCGGGGTGGTACTGGCTACACCTTC. It encodes CASSRGGTGYTF.

J is TRBJ2-7 and V is TRBV7-2; TRBD2 agrees at 7 bases. V trimming: 5 bases; J trimming: 4 bases; junction bases outside the gene matches: 5. This CDR3 has 13 residues. Per the germline V gene, CDR1 is SGHTA and CDR2 is FQGNSA. CDR3 sequence reads: CASSRGTTYEQYF. The CDR3 nucleotides read TGTGCCAGCAGCCGCGGGACTACTTACGAGCAGTACTTC.

The chain employs TRBV18 and TRBJ1-1; D gene uncertain. V lost 1 base and J lost 7, with 7 bases in between. In germline, CDR1 is KGHSH, CDR2 LQKENI. The CDR3 totals 12 residues. CDR3: CASSPLGIEAFF. The CDR3 DNA follows: TGTGCCAGCTCACCACTCGGCATTGAAGCTTTCTTT.

This clone was observed a handful of times. J is TRBJ2-3 and V is TRBV4-1; no clear D gene. V gave up 4 bases and J gave up 14 bases, with 16 bases separating them. The CDR3 loop spans 12 amino acids. Germline values: CDR1 MGHRA, CDR2 YSYEKL. This CDR3 reads CASSLLLGPPYF. The CDR3 coding sequence is TGCGCCAGCAGCCTACTCCTCGGCCCACCGTATTTT.

This rearrangement joins TRBV4-3 to TRBJ2-5, with 8 bases identical to TRBD2. The CDR3 length is 15 residues. CDR1 and CDR2 (germline): LGHNA, YSLEER. V was clipped by 1 base and J by 11 bases; unmatched bases: 12. CDR3 loop: CASSQVNRFGGEQYF. The CDR3 DNA is TGCGCCAGCAGCCAAGTTAACAGATTCGGGGGGGAGCAGTACTTC.

In regard to this clone: The sample holds other DNA sequences that translate to the same CDR3. The chain joins TRBV18 to TRBJ2-7; possibly TRBD1 for D (5 bases). The CDR3 extends over 13 amino acids. V shed 2 bases and J shed 3 bases, with 8 bases lying between them. CDR1 is KGHSH, CDR2 LQKENI, per germline. The CDR3 DNA sequence: TGTGCCAGCTCACCAGCTCAGGGCTACGAGCAGTACTTC. It specifies CASSPAQGYEQYF. The full variable domain, in which reference TRBV18 and TRBJ2-7 provide the parts outside the CDR3, is NAGVMQNPRHLVRRRGQEARLRCSPMKGHSHVYWYRQLPEEGLKFMVYLQKENIIDESGMPKERFSAEFPKEGPSILRIQQVVRGDSAAYFCASSPAQGYEQYFGPGTRLTVT.

This clone was counted only a few times. CDR3 protein: CAWTVNYGYTF. In DNA form, the CDR3 reads TGTGCCTGGACAGTTAACTATGGCTACACCTTC. This rearrangement joins TRBV30 to TRBJ1-2, with D hard to call. This CDR3 is 11 amino acids long. The germline V gene has CDR1 GTSNPN and CDR2 SVGIG (reference sequence). The germline V and J ends were trimmed by 4 bases and 1 base, with 4 bases remaining between them. The variable domain in full, with the rest retrieved from reference TRBV30 and TRBJ1-2, is SQTIHQWPATLVQPVGSPLSLECTVEGTSNPNLYWYRQAAGRGLQLLFYSVGIGQISSEVPQNLSASRPQDRQFILSSKKLLLSDSGFYLCAWTVNYGYTFGSGTRLTVV.

This clone was counted only a few times. The rearrangement joins TRBV6-5 to TRBJ1-5, with D possibly being TRBD1 (6 bases). V shed 7 bases and J shed 1 base, with 11 bases lying between them. The CDR3 extends over 14 amino acids. Germline values: CDR1 MNHEY, CDR2 SVGAGI. CDR3 amino acids: CASTSGQSNQPQHF. The DNA for the CDR3 is TGTGCCAGCACCTCCGGACAGAGCAATCAGCCCCAGCATTTT.

With respect to this clone: This sample includes further DNA sequences coding for the same CDR3. The V call is TRBV5-1, the J call TRBJ2-3; D tentatively reads TRBD1 or TRBD2 (5 bases each). The germline CDR1 and CDR2 sequences are SGHRS and YFSETQ. Trimming shortened V by 0 bases and J by 0 bases, and 8 bases separated the two germline ends. The CDR3 is made up of 15 amino acids. The CDR3 is CASSLAGTSTDTQYF. In DNA form, the CDR3 reads TGCGCCAGCAGCTTGGCCGGGACGAGCACAGATACGCAGTATTTT.

This clone was counted a few times. The chain has TRBV30 and TRBJ2-7, with D possibly TRBD2 on 5 matching bases. Trimming took off 4 bases at V and 3 bases at J, with 7 bases between the two ends. CDR1 is GTSNPN, CDR2 SVGIG, per germline (reference sequence). The CDR3 has 11 residues. As DNA, the CDR3 is TGTGCCTGGATAGCGAACTACGAGCAGTACTTC. Translating it yields CAWIANYEQYF.